The 12 T cell receptor beta chains listed next were all sequenced from one sample in a study of T-cell memory formation after mild COVID-19. TCRdb called the 5' RACE reads again in MiXCR, with one record for every CDR3 protein. This repertoire shows roughly 310,000 distinct CDR3 sequences, 15% to 20% found once; its top ten account for around 22%. Sequenced input: PBMCs or a T cell subset sorted from them (not recorded which). The receptors were sampled from a man between 18 and 35 years old who had mild COVID-19 (a few samples of this study predate the infection). Cell type and time point are not known.

This chain uses TRBV4-3 with TRBJ2-7; perhaps TRBD1 as D (5 bases). The CDR3 runs 14 residues. Germline-derived CDR1 and CDR2 are LGHNA and YSLEER. Trimming cost V 3 bases and J 2 bases, with 11 bases left between them. The DNA of the CDR3 is TGCGCCAGCAGCCATGAAGGGGCGACCTACGAGCAGTACTTC. This encodes CASSHEGATYEQYF.

This chain uses TRBV5-1 with TRBJ2-1; D is uncertain. The CDR3 has 12 residues. Trimming cost V 6 bases and J 5 bases, with 9 bases left between them. The germline V gene encodes CDR1 SGHRS and CDR2 YFSETQ. CDR3 loop: CASTNSDNEQFF. CDR3 coding DNA: TGCGCCAGCACTAACAGCGACAATGAGCAGTTCTTC.

This clonotype has a handful of counts. J is TRBJ2-2 and V is TRBV5-6; no clear D. Trimming took off 3 bases at V and 1 base at J, with 16 bases between the two ends. The germline CDR1 and CDR2 sequences are SGHDT and YYEEEE. CDR3 size: 17 residues. CDR3 coding DNA: TGTGCCAGCAGCTCCACCCCATGGTACGGGAACACCGGGGAGCTGTTTTTT. This encodes CASSSTPWYGNTGELFF.

This clonotype was seen a few times. The rearrangement uses TRBV5-1 and TRBJ2-1, with a weak D call TRBD2 (5 bases). Between the trimmed V and J ends, which lost 5 bases and 8 bases, there was a span of 20 bases. The length of the CDR3 is 15 residues. Looked up from germline, CDR1 is SGHRS and CDR2 is YFSETQ. CDR3 coding DNA: TGCGCCAGCAGATGGACGGACTTTGTATACGATGAGCAGTTCTTC. Translated: CASRWTDFVYDEQFF. The full variable domain, in which reference TRBV5-1 and TRBJ2-1 provide the parts outside the CDR3, is KAGVTQTPRYLIKTRGQQVTLSCSPISGHRSVSWYQQTPGQGLQFLFEYFSETQRNKGNFPGRFSGRQFSNSRSEMNVSTLELGDSALYLCASRWTDFVYDEQFFGPGTRLTVL.

The V call is TRBV27, the J call TRBJ2-7; D is ambiguous. In germline, CDR1 is MNHEY, CDR2 SMNVEV (reference sequence). This CDR3 spans 10 amino acids. The V end was cut by 7 bases, the J end by 6 bases, with 7 bases between. This chain's CDR3 is CASKRCEQYV. CDR3 nucleotide sequence: TGTGCCAGCAAAAGATGCGAGCAGTACGTC.

In its sample, this clonotype was seen many times. V and J are TRBV12-3 or TRBV12-4 and TRBJ1-5; D uncertain. The V end lost 6 bases, the J end lost 1 base, and 7 bases lay between the germline ends. The length of the CDR3 is 13 residues. As DNA, the CDR3 is TGTGCCAGCAGCCTCGAGAGCAATCAGCCCCAGCATTTT. Its protein is CASSLESNQPQHF.

The CDR3 loop reads CASSLGQFSGANVLTF. CDR3 DNA sequence: TGCGCCAGCTCCCTAGGGCAGTTCTCTGGGGCCAACGTCCTGACTTTC. This chain uses TRBV5-1 with TRBJ2-6; D not resolved. V dropped 7 bases and J dropped 0 bases, with 14 bases sitting between them. This CDR3 spans 16 amino acids. Germline assignment: CDR1 SGHRS and CDR2 YFSETQ.

The V gene is TRBV12-3 or TRBV12-4, the J gene TRBJ2-5; 7 bases are shared with TRBD2. V lost 7 bases and J lost 0; bases outside the gene matches: 5. The CDR3 is 14 amino acids. CDR3 region: CASKNLADQETQYF. The CDR3 DNA reads as TGTGCCAGCAAAAACCTAGCGGACCAAGAGACCCAGTACTTC.

V gene TRBV6-6 combines with J gene TRBJ1-2; tentative D call: TRBD1 (6 bases). Deletions cut 5 bases from V and 5 bases from J, with 12 bases between. The CDR3 totals 13 residues. CDR1 is MNHNY and CDR2 is SVGAGI in the germline V gene (reference sequence). The CDR3 loop reads CASSPGGEYGYTF. CDR3 sequence (DNA): TGTGCCAGCAGTCCGGGGGGCGAATATGGCTACACCTTC.

This clonotype was recorded many times. The chain recombines TRBV11-2 with TRBJ2-3; D may be TRBD2 (6 bases). CDR1 and CDR2 from the germline V gene are SGHAT and FQNNGV. Trimming shortened V by 3 bases and J by 0 bases, and 10 bases separated the two germline ends. This CDR3 has 15 residues. This CDR3 reads CASSLSGLSTDTQYF. For the CDR3, the DNA is TGTGCCAGCAGCTTGAGCGGGCTAAGCACAGATACGCAGTATTTT.

The chain links TRBV5-1 to TRBJ2-1; 11 bases align to TRBD1. V lost 0 bases, J lost 2 bases, and 7 bases stayed unmatched. The CDR3 covers 18 residues. Looked up from germline, CDR1 is SGHRS and CDR2 is YFSETQ. CDR3 nucleotide sequence: TGCGCCAGCAGCTTGGGGGCTAAGGGACAGGGGGCCTACAATGAGCAGTTCTTC. It codes for CASSLGAKGQGAYNEQFF. The variable domain in full, with the rest retrieved from reference TRBV5-1 and TRBJ2-1, is KAGVTQTPRYLIKTRGQQVTLSCSPISGHRSVSWYQQTPGQGLQFLFEYFSETQRNKGNFPGRFSGRQFSNSRSEMNVSTLELGDSALYLCASSLGAKGQGAYNEQFFGPGTRLTVL.

This clonotype appeared a few times. The rearrangement links TRBV30 to TRBJ1-1, with a weak D call TRBD1 (6 bases). The V gene lost 2 bases and the J gene lost 4 bases, with 17 bases spanning the gap. The CDR3 is made up of 15 amino acids. Looked up from germline, CDR1 is GTSNPN and CDR2 is SVGIG (reference sequence). For the CDR3, the DNA is TGTGCCTGGAGTAGGGACACCCTTCTCCTCACTGAAGCTTTCTTT. Translating gives CAWSRDTLLLTEAFF.